One and the same sample provided the 12 T cell receptor beta chains below, sequenced in a study of blood T cell repertoires in COVID-19. Libraries were prepared by immunoSEQ multiplex PCR; TCRdb keeps only in-frame clonotypes and omits some of them. The sample lists about 370,000 clones; more than 80% were seen once. The sequencing sample was made of PBMCs or T cells enriched from blood (not recorded which). These receptor sequences come from a man aged 18-30 years who had recovered from COVID-19.

This clone occurred a few times. V usage is TRBV28 and J usage is TRBJ1-1; TRBD1 might be the D (6 bases). Germline CDR1 reads MDHEN; CDR2 reads SYDVKM. V was clipped by 1 base and J by 11 bases, with 17 bases between them. This CDR3 is built from 14 residues. The CDR3 protein is CASSLYGGQRNAFF. The CDR3, as DNA: TGTGCCAGCAGTTTATATGGCGGACAGAGGAACGCTTTCTTT.

This clone showed up just a few times. The V gene is TRBV7-2, the J gene TRBJ2-1; 10 bases agree with TRBD2. CDR1 is SGHTA and CDR2 is FQGNSA in the germline V gene. The CDR3 runs 15 residues. V shed 5 bases and J 6 bases; nucleotides not matched to a gene: 7. The CDR3 bases are TGTGCCAGCAGCCCCGCTAGCGGGGGATTCAATGAGCAGTTCTTC. Protein sequence: CASSPASGGFNEQFF.

This chain connects TRBV28 to TRBJ2-1; unclear D gene. The CDR3 runs to 16 residues. Germline V CDR1 and CDR2: MDHEN, SYDVKM. The V end was cut by 7 bases, the J end by 8 bases, with 24 bases between. The CDR3 bases are TGTGCCAGCACATCCAGGCCTGGTGTGGGTCCGGATGAGCAGTTCTTC. Translated, it gives CASTSRPGVGPDEQFF.

In its sample, this clone was seen once. The chain joins TRBV2 to TRBJ2-7, with D perhaps TRBD1 (5 bases). Per the germline V gene, CDR1 is SNHLY and CDR2 is FYNNEI. Trimming took off 3 bases at V and 3 bases at J, with 9 bases between the two ends. This CDR3 contains 13 residues. CDR3 amino acids: CASSEYQGYEQYF. CDR3 bases: TGTGCCAGCAGTGAGTACCAGGGCTACGAGCAGTACTTC.

V gene TRBV28 combines with J gene TRBJ1-1, with a possible D match to TRBD1 (5 bases). Germline loops: CDR1 MDHEN, CDR2 SYDVKM. This CDR3 is built from 15 residues. The germline V and J ends were trimmed by 3 bases and 6 bases, with 17 bases remaining between them. This CDR3 reads CASSFKGAPRAEAFF. The CDR3 region has the DNA TGTGCCAGCAGTTTCAAAGGGGCGCCCCGCGCTGAAGCTTTCTTT.

The chain links TRBV7-6 to TRBJ2-5; 8 bases are a match to TRBD1. Trimming cost V 5 bases and J 4 bases; bases outside gene matches: 9. Germline CDR1 and CDR2: SGHVS and FNYEAQ. The CDR3 covers 15 residues. CDR3 coding DNA: TGTGCCAGCAGCGTTAACCGGGACAGGTCAGAGACCCAGTACTTC. Amino acid sequence: CASSVNRDRSETQYF.

This clone was seen just once. J is TRBJ1-5 and V is TRBV28; no definite D call. CDR1 and CDR2 from the germline V gene are MDHEN and SYDVKM. The CDR3 covers 16 residues. Trimming left V 4 bases short and J 2 bases short, with 15 bases between. CDR3 sequence: CASSYRERHGNQPQHF. Written as DNA, the CDR3 is TGTGCCAGCAGTTACCGGGAGCGTCATGGCAATCAGCCCCAGCATTTT.

The CDR3 DNA reads as TGTGCCTGGATCAGGGGGAACACTGAAGCTTTCTTT. The encoded protein is CAWIRGNTEAFF. The V call is TRBV30, the J call TRBJ1-1; the D gene is possibly TRBD1 (6 bases). Germline CDR1 and CDR2: GTSNPN and SVGIG (reference sequence). V dropped 4 bases and J dropped 1 base, with 7 bases sitting between them. The CDR3 totals 12 residues. Full variable domain (remainder filled in from reference TRBV30 and TRBJ1-1): SQTIHQWPATLVQPVGSPLSLECTVEGTSNPNLYWYRQAAGRGLQLLFYSVGIGQISSEVPQNLSASRPQDRQFILSSKKLLLSDSGFYLCAWIRGNTEAFFGQGTRLTVV.

The chain couples TRBV11-1 to TRBJ1-2, with no clear D. The CDR3 is 13 amino acids. CDR1 and CDR2 from the germline V gene are SGHAT and FQDESV (reference sequence). The germline V and J ends were trimmed by 3 bases and 6 bases, with 11 bases remaining between them. The CDR3 DNA reads TGTGCCAGCAGCTTCTCGGGTTCGGATGGCTACACCTTC. Protein sequence: CASSFSGSDGYTF.

Remarks on this clone: Other nucleotide sequences from this sample produce the same CDR3. V and J are TRBV5-4 and TRBJ1-2; 10 bases are a match to TRBD1. J was trimmed by 8 bases and V by 3 bases; bases with no gene match: 4. The CDR3 covers 13 residues. CDR1 is SGHNT and CDR2 is YYREEE in the germline V gene (reference sequence). CDR3 loop: CASSSGQGGGYTF. The CDR3 DNA follows: TGTGCCAGCAGCTCCGGACAGGGGGGCGGCTACACCTTC.

This chain joins TRBV19 and TRBJ2-7, with 7 bases that match TRBD2. The CDR3 contains 12 residues. J lost 6 bases, V lost 4 bases, and 3 bases had no gene match. From germline, CDR1 is LNHDA and CDR2 SQIVND (reference sequence). The CDR3: CASSRGGAEQYF. The CDR3 DNA sequence: TGTGCCAGTAGTAGGGGAGGGGCCGAGCAGTACTTC.

The gene calls are TRBV19 and TRBJ2-3; tentative D call: TRBD1 (5 bases). CDR3 length equals 17 residues. Between the trimmed V and J ends, which lost 7 bases and 3 bases, there was a span of 23 bases. Germline CDR1 reads LNHDA; CDR2 reads SQIVND (reference sequence). CDR3 bases: TGTGCCAGTAACACTAAGAGTTCTAGGGGTCGGACAGATACGCAGTATTTT. Translated, it gives CASNTKSSRGRTDTQYF.